This TCR beta chain was sequenced in a study of OX40 agonist ivuxolimab in advanced cancers. Study-wide background: About 44% of patients had received prior checkpoint inhibitor therapy.

A few counts support this clone. V dropped 2 bases and J dropped 5 bases, with 9 bases sitting between them. CDR1 and CDR2 from the germline V gene are KGHSH and LQKENI. This CDR3 has 13 amino acids. TCRdb keeps only in-frame clones here, not all; method: immunoSEQ multiplex PCR. The sample has tens of thousands of clones, more than 70% seen once. The source was CD4+ or CD8+ T cells sorted from blood, collected in a trial of the OX40 agonist ivuxolimab. The origin of this receptor is an adult with an advanced solid tumor such as melanoma, head and neck, liver or kidney cancer. The chain joins TRBV18 to TRBJ2-5; no clear D. The CDR3: CASSPNGVETQYF. Written as DNA, the CDR3 is TGTGCCAGCTCACCAAACGGCGTCGAGACCCAGTACTTC.